The rows below give T cell receptor beta chains drawn from one sample of a study of blood T cell repertoires in COVID-19. Libraries were prepared by immunoSEQ multiplex PCR; TCRdb keeps only in-frame clonotypes and omits some of them. The sample holds a few hundred thousand clones, 80% seen once. Sequencing was carried out using PBMCs or T cells enriched from blood (not recorded which). These receptors were taken from a woman aged 40 to 50 with acute COVID-19. CDR3s include the opening cysteine and the closing phenylalanine or tryptophan. The D gene is left open where the match is weak. Expanded clones are given a class, and other clones once, few, many or no size at all.

TRBD2	.	TRBJ2-7	TRBV7-2	CASSLEGGPYEQYF	TGTGCCAGCAGCTTAGAGGGAGGGCCCTACGAGCAGTACTTC
.	.	TRBJ1-1	TRBV2	CASSEDMGWSTEAFF	TGTGCCAGCAGTGAAGATATGGGTTGGAGCACTGAAGCTTTCTTT
.	.	TRBJ1-3	TRBV7-9	CASSLAQGANTIYF	TGTGCCAGCAGCTTAGCGCAAGGGGCAAACACCATATATTTT
.	once	TRBJ2-2	TRBV3-1/TRBV3-2	CAGQESNTGELFF	TGTGCCGGTCAGGAATCGAACACCGGGGAGCTGTTTTTT
TRBD1	.	TRBJ1-1	TRBV5-1	CASSLGTGGPEAFF	TGCGCCAGCAGCTTGGGGACAGGGGGTCCTGAAGCTTTCTTT
.	.	TRBJ2-2	TRBV4-3	CASSQESAVNTGELFF	TGCGCCAGCAGCCAAGAATCGGCGGTAAACACCGGGGAGCTGTTTTTT
.	few	TRBJ2-1	TRBV3-1/TRBV3-2	CASSQEIRGQAYNEQFF	TGTGCCAGCAGCCAAGAGATCCGGGGACAAGCTTACAATGAGCAGTTCTTC
TRBD1	few	TRBJ2-2	TRBV6-1	CASSEIDRGTGELFF	TGTGCCAGCAGTGAAATAGACAGGGGCACCGGGGAGCTGTTTTTT
.	.	TRBJ2-5	TRBV7-2	CASSGQIKRVTQYF	TGTGCCAGCAGCGGACAAATCAAAAGGGTGACCCAGTACTTC
TRBD1	few	TRBJ1-4	TRBV7-9	CASSLPGQGNEKLFF	TGTGCCAGCAGCTTACCGGGACAGGGGAATGAAAAACTGTTTTTT
.	.	TRBJ2-2	TRBV30	CAWRDSWIGGELFF	TGTGCCTGGAGGGACTCTTGGATCGGCGGGGAGCTGTTTTTT
TRBD1	.	TRBJ1-5	TRBV29-1	CSVSGTGAGPQHF	TGCAGCGTTAGCGGGACAGGGGCGGGGCCCCAGCATTTT
TRBD1	.	TRBJ1-1	TRBV6-2/TRBV6-3	CASSSADRERAFF	TGTGCCAGCAGTTCCGCGGACAGGGAAAGGGCTTTCTTT
TRBD2	.	TRBJ2-7	TRBV3-1/TRBV3-2	CASSQFSGTSGGSSYEQYF	TGTGCCAGCAGCCAGTTTTCCGGGACTAGCGGGGGAAGCTCCTACGAGCAGTACTTC
TRBD1	few	TRBJ1-6	TRBV18	CASSPGTGVHSPLHF	TGTGCCAGCTCACCGGGGACAGGGGTTCATTCACCCCTCCACTTT
.	.	TRBJ1-1	TRBV7-3	CASSLTGQIEAFF	TGTGCCAGCAGCTTAACGGGGCAGATTGAAGCTTTCTTT
.	.	TRBJ1-1	TRBV6-5	CASSYSGVFRTEAFF	TGTGCCAGCAGTTACTCCGGGGTTTTTCGCACTGAAGCTTTCTTT
.	.	TRBJ2-4	TRBV3-1/TRBV3-2	CASSQWDNKNIQYF	TGTGCCAGCAGCCAATGGGACAATAAAAACATTCAGTACTTC
.	.	TRBJ2-3	TRBV3-1/TRBV3-2	CASSQYLGAGTDTQYF	TGTGCCAGCAGCCAATACTTAGGGGCTGGCACAGATACGCAGTATTTT
.	.	TRBJ1-1	TRBV29-1	CSVVAGTEAFF	TGCAGCGTTGTTGCCGGCACTGAAGCTTTCTTT
.	.	TRBJ2-6	TRBV2	CASSVGLDGANVLTF	TGTGCCAGCAGTGTGGGGCTCGATGGGGCCAACGTCCTGACTTTC
TRBD1	.	TRBJ2-7	TRBV29-1	CSVGTGGDYEQYF	TGCAGCGTTGGGACAGGGGGCGACTACGAGCAGTACTTC
TRBD1	.	TRBJ2-5	TRBV2	CASSYRDRGETQYF	TGTGCCAGCAGTTACCGGGACAGGGGAGAGACCCAGTACTTC
.	.	TRBJ1-2	TRBV18	CASSPREGTNYGYTF	TGTGCCAGCTCACCACGTGAGGGTACTAACTATGGCTACACCTTC
.	.	TRBJ1-6	TRBV30	CASRGASSYNSPLHF	TGTGCCTCTCGCGGAGCGAGCTCCTATAATTCACCCCTCCACTTT
TRBD2	.	TRBJ2-1	TRBV28	CASTGTSGGPNNEQFF	TGTGCCAGCACCGGGACTAGCGGGGGGCCAAACAATGAGCAGTTCTTC
.	.	TRBJ1-5	TRBV5-6	CASSRFAGEEQPQHF	TGTGCCAGCAGCAGATTTGCAGGGGAAGAGCAGCCCCAGCATTTT
.	.	TRBJ2-1	TRBV2	CASSVRGSQYNEQFF	TGTGCCAGCAGTGTACGAGGGAGTCAGTACAATGAGCAGTTCTTC
.	.	TRBJ1-1	TRBV7-9	CASSLGGPNRDEAFF	TGTGCCAGCAGCTTAGGGGGGCCAAACAGGGATGAAGCTTTCTTT
.	.	TRBJ2-7	TRBV28	CASSRTGSVSFYEQYF	TGTGCCAGCAGTCGTACAGGGTCGGTATCGTTCTACGAGCAGTACTTC
TRBD2	.	TRBJ2-7	TRBV2	CASSRAGGRYEQYF	TGTGCCAGCAGCCGAGCCGGGGGGAGGTACGAGCAGTACTTC
.	.	TRBJ1-4	TRBV3-1/TRBV3-2	CASSDRRQRNEKLFF	TGTGCCAGCAGCGACAGGAGGCAGCGAAATGAAAAACTGTTTTTT
.	.	TRBJ1-1	TRBV7-3	CASSLSSGTEAFF	TGTGCCAGCAGCTTATCTTCGGGCACTGAAGCTTTCTTT
.	.	TRBJ2-1	TRBV4-2	CASSQGSGLAGNEQFF	TGTGCCAGCAGCCAAGGTTCCGGGCTAGCCGGCAATGAGCAGTTCTTC
.	many	TRBJ1-2	TRBV2	CASSPTTRTTGGYTF	TGTGCCAGCAGCCCTACCACACGAACTACTGGGGGCTACACCTTC
.	.	TRBJ1-6	TRBV5-6	CASSRAGGAIYNSPLHF	TGTGCCAGCAGCCGGGCGGGGGGCGCGATCTATAATTCACCCCTCCACTTT
TRBD1	.	TRBJ1-2	TRBV19	CASSMDRATRGYTF	TGTGCCAGTAGTATGGACAGGGCGACGAGGGGCTACACCTTC
.	.	TRBJ2-1	TRBV19	CASSMRRGGNNEQFF	TGTGCCAGTAGTATGCGCAGGGGCGGTAACAATGAGCAGTTCTTC
.	.	TRBJ2-3	TRBV27	CANSDTQYF	TGTGCCAACTCAGATACGCAGTATTTT
.	.	TRBJ1-3	TRBV27	CASSRNRGNTIYF	TGTGCCAGCAGTCGTAACAGGGGAAACACCATATATTTT
.	.	TRBJ2-1	TRBV4-2	CASSPNVYEQFF	TGTGCCAGCAGCCCTAATGTCTATGAGCAGTTCTTC
TRBD2	.	TRBJ2-7	TRBV3-1/TRBV3-2	CASRYSGGLSYEQYF	TGTGCCAGCAGATATAGCGGGGGGCTCTCCTACGAGCAGTACTTC
.	.	TRBJ2-3	TRBV10-3	CAISEELGTDTQYF	TGTGCCATCAGTGAGGAGCTTGGCACAGATACGCAGTATTTT
.	.	TRBJ2-2	TRBV5-1	CASSLYEVPNTGELFF	TGCGCCAGCAGCTTGTACGAGGTCCCAAACACCGGGGAGCTGTTTTTT
TRBD2	.	TRBJ2-3	TRBV7-2	CASSSYSGRPTDTQYF	TGTGCCAGCAGCTCATATAGCGGGAGGCCCACAGATACGCAGTATTTT
.	.	TRBJ2-2	TRBV28	CATLRGTGELFF	TGTGCCACCCTAAGGGGTACCGGGGAGCTGTTTTTT